This T cell receptor beta chain appears in the sequencing data of a study of T cell responses to AZD1222 COVID-19 vaccine. Trimming removed 2 bases at V and 1 base at J, with 12 bases between. Looked up from germline, CDR1 is SGHRS and CDR2 is YFSETQ. The CDR3 contains 15 residues. General study findings and limits: Targeting of unmutated variant regions was reportedly seen in nearly half of spike-specific TCRs.

For this clone: Antigen specificity is unknown.

This table comes from immunoSEQ multiplex PCR, and its TCRdb copy is limited to in-frame clones, with some not included. The table shows under 30,000 clones, with 85% to 90% occurring only once. The source of this sequence is an adult who received the AZD1222 COVID-19 vaccine. Sequences were derived from peripheral blood, sampled 28 days after the second AZD1222 dose. This chain connects TRBV5-1 to TRBJ2-5; D unclear. The CDR3 sequence: CASSLIGISQETQYF. CDR3 sequence (DNA): TGCGCCAGCAGCTTAATAGGGATCTCCCAAGAGACCCAGTACTTC.